This TCR beta chain originates from a study of blood T cell repertoires in COVID-19. Overall study context: The study drew acute and convalescent COVID-19 samples from the United States, Italy and Spain.

Produced via immunoSEQ multiplex PCR; TCRdb's table is partial and in-frame only. The table includes over 60,000 clones, about 80% detected once. CDR1 is LGHDT and CDR2 is YNNKEL in the germline V gene (reference sequence). Trimming removed 3 bases from V and 6 bases from J; junction bases left unmatched: 1. The CDR3 extends over 13 amino acids. This clone was detected only once. The sample comprised peripheral blood. The sequence came from a man aged 50-60 years with COVID-19, enrolled during active disease. The chain uses TRBV3-1 (or the pseudogene TRBV3-2) and TRBJ2-2; 7 positions match TRBD1. CDR3 in amino acids: CASSQRGPGELFF. The CDR3 DNA reads TGTGCCAGCAGCCAGAGGGGGCCCGGGGAGCTGTTTTTT.